The clone carrying this T cell receptor beta chain has just a few counts. The target antigen is unknown. The V end lost 2 bases, the J end lost 5 bases, and 12 bases lay between the germline ends. Germline V gene lookup returns CDR1 ENHRY and CDR2 SYGVKD. This CDR3 is built from 14 residues. These data belong to a study of human T cells and chemical hapten exposure. Whole-study results and caveats: Significantly greater numbers of large CDR3 similarity clusters came from expanded TCRs than from controls. More PT1 expanded TCRs went with higher patch test scores.

As to time point: patch test 3, about 24 weeks after DPC sensitization. As for treatment: therapeutic diphenylcyclopropenone sensitization with weekly scalp DPC. Donors, patients with alopecia ranging from 18 to 70 years old and judged suitable for DPC, provided samples. A single record per CDR3 protein comes from TCRdb applying MiXCR to the RACE reads. The sample consists of over 65,000 distinct CDR3 sequences, 11% of them appearing once. The material was whole blood, obtained in connection with sensitization to the hapten diphenylcyclopropenone (DPC). The sequence was obtained from a woman in her 50s with alopecia areata. Some clones in this sample may be carry-over from other donors' samples. J is TRBJ2-5 and V is TRBV10-3, with no clear D. CDR3 region: CAISEAPVAETQYF. CDR3 nucleotide sequence: TGTGCCATCAGTGAGGCTCCAGTGGCGGAGACCCAGTACTTC.